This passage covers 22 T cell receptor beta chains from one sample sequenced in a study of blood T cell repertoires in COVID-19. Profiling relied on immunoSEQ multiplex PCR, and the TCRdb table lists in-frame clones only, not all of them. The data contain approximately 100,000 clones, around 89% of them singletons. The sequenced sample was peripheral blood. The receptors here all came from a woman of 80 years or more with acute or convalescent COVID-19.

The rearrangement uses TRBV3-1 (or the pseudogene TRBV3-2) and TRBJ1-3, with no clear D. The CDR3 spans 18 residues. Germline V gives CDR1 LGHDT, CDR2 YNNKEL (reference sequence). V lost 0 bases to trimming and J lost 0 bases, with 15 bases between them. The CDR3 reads CASSQDSSPSISGNTIYF. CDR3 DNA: TGTGCCAGCAGCCAAGATTCAAGCCCCTCAATCTCTGGAAACACCATATATTTT.

The CDR3 DNA is TGCGCCAGCAGCGCATTACTAGCTCAAGAGACCCAGTACTTC. It codes for CASSALLAQETQYF. The chain is built from TRBV5-1 and TRBJ2-5, with D possibly TRBD2 on 6 matching bases. V was pared by 4 bases and J by 2 bases, with 12 bases between. CDR3 length equals 14 residues. The germline V gene has CDR1 SGHRS and CDR2 YFSETQ. Full variable domain (outside the CDR3, taken from reference TRBV5-1 and TRBJ2-5): KAGVTQTPRYLIKTRGQQVTLSCSPISGHRSVSWYQQTPGQGLQFLFEYFSETQRNKGNFPGRFSGRQFSNSRSEMNVSTLELGDSALYLCASSALLAQETQYFGPGTRLLVL.

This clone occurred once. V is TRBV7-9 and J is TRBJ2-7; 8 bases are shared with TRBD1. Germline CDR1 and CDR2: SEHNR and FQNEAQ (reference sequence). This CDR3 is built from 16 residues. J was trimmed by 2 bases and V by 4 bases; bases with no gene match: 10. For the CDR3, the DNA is TGTGCCAGCAGCTCGCTAGCATGGACAGGGCCCTACGAGCAGTACTTC. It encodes CASSSLAWTGPYEQYF.

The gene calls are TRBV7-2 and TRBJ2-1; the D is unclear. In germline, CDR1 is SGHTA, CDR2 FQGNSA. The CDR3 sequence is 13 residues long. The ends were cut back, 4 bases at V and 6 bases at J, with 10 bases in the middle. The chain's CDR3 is CASSSYPPNEQFF. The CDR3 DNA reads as TGTGCCAGCAGCTCCTATCCGCCCAATGAGCAGTTCTTC. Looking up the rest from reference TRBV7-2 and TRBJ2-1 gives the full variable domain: GAGVSQSPSNKVTEKGKDVELRCDPISGHTALYWYRQSLGQGLEFLIYFQGNSAPDKSGLPSDRFSAERTGGSVSTLTIQRTQQEDSAVYLCASSSYPPNEQFFGPGTRLTVL.

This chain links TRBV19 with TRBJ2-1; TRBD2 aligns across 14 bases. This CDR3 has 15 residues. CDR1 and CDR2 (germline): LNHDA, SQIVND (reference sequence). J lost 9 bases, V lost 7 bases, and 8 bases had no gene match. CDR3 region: CASKMGLAGAGEQFF. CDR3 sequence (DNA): TGTGCCAGTAAGATGGGACTAGCGGGGGCGGGTGAGCAGTTCTTC.

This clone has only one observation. The CDR3 is CASSLVGGVGNTIYF. The CDR3 DNA is TGTGCCAGCAGTTTGGTGGGAGGGGTCGGAAACACCATATATTTT. J is TRBJ1-3 and V is TRBV28, with D perhaps matching TRBD1 (5 bases). CDR1 and CDR2 (germline): MDHEN, SYDVKM. V lost 3 bases and J lost 4, with 13 bases in between. The CDR3 contains 15 residues. The full variable domain, completed using reference TRBV28 and TRBJ1-3, is DVKVTQSSRYLVKRTGEKVFLECVQDMDHENMFWYRQDPGLGLRLIYFSYDVKMKEKGDIPEGYSVSREKKERFSLILESASTNQTSMYLCASSLVGGVGNTIYFGEGSWLTVV.

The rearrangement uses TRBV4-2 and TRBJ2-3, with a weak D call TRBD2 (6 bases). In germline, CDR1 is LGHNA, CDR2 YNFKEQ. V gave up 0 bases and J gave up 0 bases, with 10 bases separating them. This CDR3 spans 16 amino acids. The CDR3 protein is CASSQEAGWSTDTQYF. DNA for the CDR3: TGTGCCAGCAGCCAAGAGGCGGGGTGGAGCACAGATACGCAGTATTTT.

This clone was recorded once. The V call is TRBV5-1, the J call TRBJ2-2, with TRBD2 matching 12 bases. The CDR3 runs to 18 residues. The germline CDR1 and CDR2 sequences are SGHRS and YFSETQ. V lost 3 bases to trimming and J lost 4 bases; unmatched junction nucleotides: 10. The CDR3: CASSSPLPSGGATGELFF. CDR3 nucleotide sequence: TGCGCCAGCAGCTCGCCCCTACCTAGCGGGGGGGCCACCGGGGAGCTGTTTTTT. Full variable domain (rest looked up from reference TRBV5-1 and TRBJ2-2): KAGVTQTPRYLIKTRGQQVTLSCSPISGHRSVSWYQQTPGQGLQFLFEYFSETQRNKGNFPGRFSGRQFSNSRSEMNVSTLELGDSALYLCASSSPLPSGGATGELFFGEGSRLTVL.

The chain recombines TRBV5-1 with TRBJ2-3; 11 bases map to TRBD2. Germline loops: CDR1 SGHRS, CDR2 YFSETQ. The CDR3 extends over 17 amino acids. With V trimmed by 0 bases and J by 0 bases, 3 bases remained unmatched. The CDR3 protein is CASSLGTSGLSTDTQYF. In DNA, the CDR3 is TGCGCCAGCAGCTTGGGGACTAGCGGGTTGAGCACAGATACGCAGTATTTT. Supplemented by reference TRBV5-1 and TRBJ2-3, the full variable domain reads KAGVTQTPRYLIKTRGQQVTLSCSPISGHRSVSWYQQTPGQGLQFLFEYFSETQRNKGNFPGRFSGRQFSNSRSEMNVSTLELGDSALYLCASSLGTSGLSTDTQYFGPGTRLTVL.

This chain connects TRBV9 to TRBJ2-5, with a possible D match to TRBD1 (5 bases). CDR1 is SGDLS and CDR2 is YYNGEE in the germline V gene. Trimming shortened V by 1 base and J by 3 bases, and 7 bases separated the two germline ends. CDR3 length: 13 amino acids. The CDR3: CASSVSGKETQYF. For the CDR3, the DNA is TGTGCCAGCAGCGTATCAGGGAAAGAGACCCAGTACTTC.

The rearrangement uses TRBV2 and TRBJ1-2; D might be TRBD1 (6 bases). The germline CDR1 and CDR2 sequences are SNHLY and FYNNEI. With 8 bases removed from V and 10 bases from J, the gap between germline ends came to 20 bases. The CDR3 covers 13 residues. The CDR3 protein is CASFGSRQGIYTF. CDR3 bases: TGTGCCAGCTTTGGCTCTCGGCAGGGGATCTACACCTTC.

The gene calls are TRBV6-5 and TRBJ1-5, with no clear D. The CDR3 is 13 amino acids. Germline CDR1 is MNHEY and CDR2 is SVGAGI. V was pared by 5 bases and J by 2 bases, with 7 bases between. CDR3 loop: CASSPVGNQPQHF. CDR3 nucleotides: TGTGCCAGCAGTCCAGTGGGCAATCAGCCCCAGCATTTT.

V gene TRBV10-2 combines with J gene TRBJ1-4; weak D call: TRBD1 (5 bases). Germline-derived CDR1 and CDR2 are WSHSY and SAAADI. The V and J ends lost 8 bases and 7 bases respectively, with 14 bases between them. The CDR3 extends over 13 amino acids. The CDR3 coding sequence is TGCGCCAGCCGGACTGGGAGGGGTGAAAAACTGTTTTTT. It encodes CASRTGRGEKLFF.

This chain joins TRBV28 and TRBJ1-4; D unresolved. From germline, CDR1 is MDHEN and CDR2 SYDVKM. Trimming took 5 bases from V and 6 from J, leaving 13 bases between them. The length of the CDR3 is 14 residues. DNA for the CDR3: TGTGCCAGCAGTACAACGGGTGGTTATGAAAAACTGTTTTTT. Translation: CASSTTGGYEKLFF.

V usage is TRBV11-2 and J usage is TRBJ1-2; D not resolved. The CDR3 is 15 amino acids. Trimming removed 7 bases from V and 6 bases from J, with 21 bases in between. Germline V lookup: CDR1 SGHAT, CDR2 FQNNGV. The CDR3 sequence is CASTITSEVNHGYTF. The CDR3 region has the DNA TGTGCCAGCACCATAACGTCAGAGGTCAACCATGGCTACACCTTC.

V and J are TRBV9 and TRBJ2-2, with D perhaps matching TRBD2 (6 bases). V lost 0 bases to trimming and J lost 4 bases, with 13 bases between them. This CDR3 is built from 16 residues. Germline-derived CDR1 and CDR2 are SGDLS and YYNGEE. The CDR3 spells CASSVGGGVGTGELFF. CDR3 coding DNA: TGTGCCAGCAGCGTAGGTGGCGGGGTCGGCACCGGGGAGCTGTTTTTT.

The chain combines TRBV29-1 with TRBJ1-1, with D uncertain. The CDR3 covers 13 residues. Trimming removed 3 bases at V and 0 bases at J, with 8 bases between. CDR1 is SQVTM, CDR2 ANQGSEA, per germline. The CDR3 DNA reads TGCAGCGTTGATGAGAATATGAACACTGAAGCTTTCTTT. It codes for CSVDENMNTEAFF.

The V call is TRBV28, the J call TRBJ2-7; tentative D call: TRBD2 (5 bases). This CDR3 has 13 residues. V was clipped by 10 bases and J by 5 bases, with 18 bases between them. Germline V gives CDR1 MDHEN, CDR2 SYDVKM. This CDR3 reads CAIRREGGNEQYF. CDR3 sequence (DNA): TGTGCCATCCGACGAGAGGGTGGCAACGAGCAGTACTTC.

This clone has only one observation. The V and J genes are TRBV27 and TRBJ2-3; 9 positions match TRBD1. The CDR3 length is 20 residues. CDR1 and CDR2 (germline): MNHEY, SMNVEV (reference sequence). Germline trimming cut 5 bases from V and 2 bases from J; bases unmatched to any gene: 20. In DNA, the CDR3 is TGTGCCAGCAGTGCGCACCGGGACAGGGTTTTTGGGGGCAACACAGATACGCAGTATTTT. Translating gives CASSAHRDRVFGGNTDTQYF.

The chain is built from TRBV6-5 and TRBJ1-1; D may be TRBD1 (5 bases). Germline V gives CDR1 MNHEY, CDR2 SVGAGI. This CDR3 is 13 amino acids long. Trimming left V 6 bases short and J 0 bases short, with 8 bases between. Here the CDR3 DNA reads TGTGCCAGCAGGAAGACAGTGAACACTGAAGCTTTCTTT. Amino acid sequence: CASRKTVNTEAFF.

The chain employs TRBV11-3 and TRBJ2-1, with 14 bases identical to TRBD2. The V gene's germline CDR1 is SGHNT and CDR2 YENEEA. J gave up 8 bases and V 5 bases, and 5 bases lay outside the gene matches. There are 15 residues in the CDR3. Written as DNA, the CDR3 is TGTGCCAGCAGCCTAAGGGGACTAGCGGGGGATGAGCAGTTCTTC. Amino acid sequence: CASSLRGLAGDEQFF.

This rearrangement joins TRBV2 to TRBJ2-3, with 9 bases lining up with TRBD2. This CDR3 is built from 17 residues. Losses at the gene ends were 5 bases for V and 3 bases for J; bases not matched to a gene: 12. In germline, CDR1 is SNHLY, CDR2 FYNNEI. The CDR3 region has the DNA TGTGCCAGCAGTACCGGCGGGGGGGCCAGGGGTACAGATACGCAGTATTTT. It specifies CASSTGGGARGTDTQYF.